This T cell receptor (beta chain) was sequenced during a study of shared clonotypes between healthy human individuals. This clone was seen once. The test was conducted at deep level. Some clones are missing from TCRdb's copy, which holds only in-frame ones; the method was immunoSEQ multiplex PCR. The table lists just over 2,000,000 clones, around 96% of them singletons. As defined, naive CD8 cells were CD45RO-negative and positively selected for CCR7, with terminally differentiated effector memory CD45RA+ cells excluded. The study drew its donors from healthy HIV-negative adults without recent acute infections or vaccinations. CDR3 length equals 9 residues. Trimming cost V 6 bases and J 6 bases, with 3 bases left between them. Per germline, CDR1 LNHDA and CDR2 SQIVND (reference sequence).

This sequence joins TRBV19 and TRBJ2-7; D is unclear. This clonotype originated in a young man in good health. Sequencing input: naive CD8+ T cells sorted from blood. The CDR3 region is CASRAEQYF. As DNA, the CDR3 is TGTGCCAGTAGGGCCGAGCAGTACTTC.